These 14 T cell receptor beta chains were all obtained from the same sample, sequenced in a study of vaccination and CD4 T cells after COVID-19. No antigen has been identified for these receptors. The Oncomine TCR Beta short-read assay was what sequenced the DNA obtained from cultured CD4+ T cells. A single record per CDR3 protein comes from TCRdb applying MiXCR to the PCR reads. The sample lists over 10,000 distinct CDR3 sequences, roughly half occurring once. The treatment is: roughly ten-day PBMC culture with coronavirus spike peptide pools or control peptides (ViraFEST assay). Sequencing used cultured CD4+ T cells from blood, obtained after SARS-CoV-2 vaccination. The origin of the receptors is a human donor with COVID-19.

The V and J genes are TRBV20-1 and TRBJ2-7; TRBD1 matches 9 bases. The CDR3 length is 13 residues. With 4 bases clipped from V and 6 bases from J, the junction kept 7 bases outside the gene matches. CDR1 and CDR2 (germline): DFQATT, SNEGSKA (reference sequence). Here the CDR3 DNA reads TGCAGTGCTACGACAGGGGGGGTGGGCGAGCAGTACTTC. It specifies CSATTGGVGEQYF.

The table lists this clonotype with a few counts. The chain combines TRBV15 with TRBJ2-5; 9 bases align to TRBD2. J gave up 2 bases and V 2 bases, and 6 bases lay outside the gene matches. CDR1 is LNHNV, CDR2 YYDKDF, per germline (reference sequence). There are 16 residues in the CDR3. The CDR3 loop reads CATSRSAGGTQETQYF. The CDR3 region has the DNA TGTGCCACCAGCAGATCAGCGGGGGGAACACAAGAGACCCAGTACTTC.

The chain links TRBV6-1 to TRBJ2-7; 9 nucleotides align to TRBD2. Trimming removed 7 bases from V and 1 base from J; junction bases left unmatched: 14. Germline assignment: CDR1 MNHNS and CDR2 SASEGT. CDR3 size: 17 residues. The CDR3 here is CASTTALIAGASYEQYF. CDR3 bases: TGTGCCAGCACCACAGCATTGATAGCGGGGGCTTCCTACGAGCAGTACTTC.

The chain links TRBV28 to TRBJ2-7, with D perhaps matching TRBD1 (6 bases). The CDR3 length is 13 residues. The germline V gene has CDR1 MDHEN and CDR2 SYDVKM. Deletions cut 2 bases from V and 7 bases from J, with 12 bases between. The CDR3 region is CASSLQGRGEQYF. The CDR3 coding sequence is TGTGCCAGCAGTTTACAGGGGCGCGGGGAGCAGTACTTC.

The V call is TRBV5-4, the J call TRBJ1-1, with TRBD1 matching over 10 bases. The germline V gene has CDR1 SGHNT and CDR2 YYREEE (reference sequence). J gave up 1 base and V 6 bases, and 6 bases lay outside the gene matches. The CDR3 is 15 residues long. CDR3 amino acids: CASTRGDRGNTEAFF. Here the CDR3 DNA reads TGTGCCAGCACCAGGGGGGACAGGGGGAACACTGAAGCTTTCTTT. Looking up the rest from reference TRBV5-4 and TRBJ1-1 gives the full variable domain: ETGVTQSPTHLIKTRGQQVTLRCSSQSGHNTVSWYQQALGQGPQFIFQYYREEENGRGNFPPRFSGLQFPNYSSELNVNALELDDSALYLCASTRGDRGNTEAFFGQGTRLTVV.

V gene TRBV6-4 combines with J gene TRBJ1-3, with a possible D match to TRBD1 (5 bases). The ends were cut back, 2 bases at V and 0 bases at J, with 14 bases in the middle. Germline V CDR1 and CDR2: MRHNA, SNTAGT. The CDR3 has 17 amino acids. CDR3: CASSDGRTPFSGNTIYF. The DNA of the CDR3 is TGTGCCAGCAGTGACGGCAGGACACCCTTCTCTGGAAACACCATATATTTT.

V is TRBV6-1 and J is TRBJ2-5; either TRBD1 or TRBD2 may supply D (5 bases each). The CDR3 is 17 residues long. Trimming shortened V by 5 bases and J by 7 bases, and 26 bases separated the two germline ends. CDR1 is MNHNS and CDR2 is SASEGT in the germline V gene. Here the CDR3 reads CASSPSKNAGTRGTQYF. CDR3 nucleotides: TGTGCCAGCAGTCCTTCAAAAAACGCCGGGACCCGCGGGACCCAGTACTTC.

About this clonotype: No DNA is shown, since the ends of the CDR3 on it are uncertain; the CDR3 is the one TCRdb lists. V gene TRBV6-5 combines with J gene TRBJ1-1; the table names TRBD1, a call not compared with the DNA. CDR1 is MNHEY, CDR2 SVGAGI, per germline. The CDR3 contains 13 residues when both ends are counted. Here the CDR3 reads CASSSSDRGAAFF.

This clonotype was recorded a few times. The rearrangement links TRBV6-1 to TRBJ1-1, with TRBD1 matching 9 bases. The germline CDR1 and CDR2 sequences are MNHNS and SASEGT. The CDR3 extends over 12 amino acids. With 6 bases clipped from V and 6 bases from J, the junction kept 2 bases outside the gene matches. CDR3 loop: CASRRQGAEAFF. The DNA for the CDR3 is TGTGCCAGCAGGAGACAGGGGGCTGAAGCTTTCTTT.

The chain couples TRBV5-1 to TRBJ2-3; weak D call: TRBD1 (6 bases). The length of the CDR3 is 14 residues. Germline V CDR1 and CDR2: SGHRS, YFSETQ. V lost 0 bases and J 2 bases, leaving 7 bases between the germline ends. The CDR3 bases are TGCGCCAGCAGCTTGGGGGGGCCCACAGATACGCAGTATTTT. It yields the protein CASSLGGPTDTQYF.

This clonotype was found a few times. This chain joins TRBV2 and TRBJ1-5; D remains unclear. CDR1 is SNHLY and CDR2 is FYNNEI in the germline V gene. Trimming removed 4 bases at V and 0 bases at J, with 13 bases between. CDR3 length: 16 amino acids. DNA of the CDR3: TGTGCCAGCAGTGGGTCGGCAATCGATAGCAATCAGCCCCAGCATTTT. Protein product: CASSGSAIDSNQPQHF.

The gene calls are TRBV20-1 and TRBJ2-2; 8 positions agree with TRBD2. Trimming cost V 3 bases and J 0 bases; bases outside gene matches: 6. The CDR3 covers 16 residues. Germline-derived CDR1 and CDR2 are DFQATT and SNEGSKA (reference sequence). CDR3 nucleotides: TGCAGTGCTAGCAGAGCGGGAGCCGCGAACACCGGGGAGCTGTTTTTT. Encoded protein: CSASRAGAANTGELFF.

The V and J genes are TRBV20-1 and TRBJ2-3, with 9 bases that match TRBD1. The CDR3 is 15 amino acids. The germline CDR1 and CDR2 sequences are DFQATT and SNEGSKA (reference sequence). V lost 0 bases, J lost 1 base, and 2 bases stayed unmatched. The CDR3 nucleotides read TGCAGTGCTAGAGATCGGGACAGGGGCACAGATACGCAGTATTTT. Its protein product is CSARDRDRGTDTQYF.

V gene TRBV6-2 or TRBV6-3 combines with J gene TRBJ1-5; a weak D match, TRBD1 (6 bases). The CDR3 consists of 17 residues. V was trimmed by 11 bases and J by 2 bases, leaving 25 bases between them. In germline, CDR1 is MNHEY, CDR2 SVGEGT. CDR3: CAASPGWGRTGNQPQHF. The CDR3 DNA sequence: TGTGCCGCCTCACCAGGCTGGGGGCGAACTGGCAATCAGCCCCAGCATTTT.